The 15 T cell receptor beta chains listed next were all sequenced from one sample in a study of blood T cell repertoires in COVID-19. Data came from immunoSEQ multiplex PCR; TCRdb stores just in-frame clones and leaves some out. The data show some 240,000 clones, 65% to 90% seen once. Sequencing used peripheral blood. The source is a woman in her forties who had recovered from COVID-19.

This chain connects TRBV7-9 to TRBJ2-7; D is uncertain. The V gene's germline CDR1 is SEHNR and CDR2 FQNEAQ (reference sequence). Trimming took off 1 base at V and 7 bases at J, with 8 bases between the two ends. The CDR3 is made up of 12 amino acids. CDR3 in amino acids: CASSLGHWEQYF. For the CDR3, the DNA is TGTGCCAGCAGCTTAGGGCATTGGGAGCAGTACTTC.

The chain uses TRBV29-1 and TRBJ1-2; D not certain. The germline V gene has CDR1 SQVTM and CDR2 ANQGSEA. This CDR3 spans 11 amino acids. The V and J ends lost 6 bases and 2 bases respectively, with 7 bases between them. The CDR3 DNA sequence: TGCAGCGTCCAGGAAAACTATGGCTACACCTTC. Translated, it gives CSVQENYGYTF.

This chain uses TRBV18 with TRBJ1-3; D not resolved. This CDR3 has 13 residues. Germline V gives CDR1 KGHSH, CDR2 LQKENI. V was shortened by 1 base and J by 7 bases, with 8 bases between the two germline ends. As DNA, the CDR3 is TGTGCCAGCTCACCACTTCGCAGTAACACCATATATTTT. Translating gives CASSPLRSNTIYF.

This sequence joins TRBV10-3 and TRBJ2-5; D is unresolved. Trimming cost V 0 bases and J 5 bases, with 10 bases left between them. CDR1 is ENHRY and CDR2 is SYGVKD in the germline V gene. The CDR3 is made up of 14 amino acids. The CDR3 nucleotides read TGTGCCATCAGTGAGTCGGGCCCGGTCGAGACCCAGTACTTC. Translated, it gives CAISESGPVETQYF.

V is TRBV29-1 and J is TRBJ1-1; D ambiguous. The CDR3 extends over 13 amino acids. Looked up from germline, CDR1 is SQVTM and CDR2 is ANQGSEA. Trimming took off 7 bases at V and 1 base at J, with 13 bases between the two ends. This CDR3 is CSGGAAPNTEAFF. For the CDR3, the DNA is TGCAGCGGCGGTGCGGCTCCGAACACTGAAGCTTTCTTT.

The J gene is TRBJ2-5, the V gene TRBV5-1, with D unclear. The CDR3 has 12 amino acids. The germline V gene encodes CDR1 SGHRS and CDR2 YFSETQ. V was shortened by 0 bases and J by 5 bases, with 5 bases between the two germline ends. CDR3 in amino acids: CASSLDSETQYF. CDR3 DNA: TGCGCCAGCAGCTTGGACTCGGAGACCCAGTACTTC.

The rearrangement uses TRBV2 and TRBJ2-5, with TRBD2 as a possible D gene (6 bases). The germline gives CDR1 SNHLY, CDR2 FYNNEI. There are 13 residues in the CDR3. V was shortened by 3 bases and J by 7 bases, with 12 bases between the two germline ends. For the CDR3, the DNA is TGTGCCAGCAGTGATTCGTTGGAGGGGACCCAGTACTTC. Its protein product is CASSDSLEGTQYF. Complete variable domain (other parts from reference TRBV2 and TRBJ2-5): EPEVTQTPSHQVTQMGQEVILRCVPISNHLYFYWYRQILGQKVEFLVSFYNNEISEKSEIFDDQFSVERPDGSNFTLKIRSTKLEDSAMYFCASSDSLEGTQYFGPGTRLLVL.

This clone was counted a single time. The chain's CDR3 is CASSLAAGFAEAFF. CDR3 sequence (DNA): TGCGCCAGCAGCTTGGCGGCAGGGTTCGCTGAAGCTTTCTTT. This chain connects TRBV5-1 to TRBJ1-1, with a tentative D call TRBD1 (5 bases). The V end was cut by 0 bases, the J end by 6 bases, with 12 bases between. This CDR3 is built from 14 residues. The V gene's germline CDR1 is SGHRS and CDR2 YFSETQ.

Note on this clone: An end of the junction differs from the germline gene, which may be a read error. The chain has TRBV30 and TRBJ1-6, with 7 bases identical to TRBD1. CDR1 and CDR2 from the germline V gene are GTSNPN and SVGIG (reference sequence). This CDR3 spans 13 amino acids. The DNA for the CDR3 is TGTGCCTGGAGTCCTACGACAGGGACAGCTTGGCGCTTT. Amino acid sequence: CAWSPTTGTAWRF.

In DNA form, the CDR3 reads TGTGCCAGCAGTTTAATTGGCGGGGGGCGAGAGACCCAGTACTTC. Its translation: CASSLIGGGRETQYF. V and J are TRBV28 and TRBJ2-5; 8 nucleotides align to TRBD2. V lost 2 bases to trimming and J lost 4 bases; unmatched junction nucleotides: 6. CDR1 is MDHEN, CDR2 SYDVKM, per germline. The CDR3 is made up of 15 amino acids.

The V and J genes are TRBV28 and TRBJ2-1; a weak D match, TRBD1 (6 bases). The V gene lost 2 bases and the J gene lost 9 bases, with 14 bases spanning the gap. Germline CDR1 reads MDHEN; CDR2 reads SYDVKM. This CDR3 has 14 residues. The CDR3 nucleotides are TGTGCCAGCAGTTTAGGACTGGGGGCGGTTGAGCAGTTCTTC. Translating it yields CASSLGLGAVEQFF.

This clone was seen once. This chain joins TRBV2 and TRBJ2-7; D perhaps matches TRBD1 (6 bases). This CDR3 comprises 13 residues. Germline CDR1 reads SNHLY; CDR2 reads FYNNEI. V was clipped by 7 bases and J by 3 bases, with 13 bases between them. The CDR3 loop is CASKEGQYYEQYF. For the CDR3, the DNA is TGTGCCAGCAAGGAAGGACAGTACTACGAGCAGTACTTC.

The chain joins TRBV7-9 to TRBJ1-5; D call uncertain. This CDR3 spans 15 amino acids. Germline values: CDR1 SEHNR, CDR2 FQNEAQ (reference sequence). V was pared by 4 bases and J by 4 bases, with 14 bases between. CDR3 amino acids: CASSYSGQANQPQHF. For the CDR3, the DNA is TGTGCCAGCAGCTACAGTGGGCAGGCAAATCAGCCCCAGCATTTT.

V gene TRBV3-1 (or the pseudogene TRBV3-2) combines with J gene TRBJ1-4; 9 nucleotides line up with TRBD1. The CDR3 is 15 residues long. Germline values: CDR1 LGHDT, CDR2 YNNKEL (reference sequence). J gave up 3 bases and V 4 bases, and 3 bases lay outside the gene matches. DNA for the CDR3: TGTGCCAGCAGCCTACGGACAGGGGCTAATGAAAAACTGTTTTTT. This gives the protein CASSLRTGANEKLFF.

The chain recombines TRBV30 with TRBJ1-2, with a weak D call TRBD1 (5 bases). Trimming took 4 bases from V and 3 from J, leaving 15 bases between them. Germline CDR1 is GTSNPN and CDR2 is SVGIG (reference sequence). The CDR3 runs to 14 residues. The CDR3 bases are TGTGCCTGGACAAGGGGCAGGCGATACTATGGCTACACCTTC. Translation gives CAWTRGRRYYGYTF. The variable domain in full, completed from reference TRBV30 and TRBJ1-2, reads SQTIHQWPATLVQPVGSPLSLECTVEGTSNPNLYWYRQAAGRGLQLLFYSVGIGQISSEVPQNLSASRPQDRQFILSSKKLLLSDSGFYLCAWTRGRRYYGYTFGSGTRLTVV.